The 22 T cell receptor beta chains below all came from one sample that was sequenced in a study of T cell clonality in common variable immunodeficiency. Clones were sequenced by immunoSEQ multiplex PCR, and TCRdb holds only the in-frame ones, with some missing. The record shows about 33,000 clones for this sample, with no singletons present. Study outcomes and limitations: Common variable immunodeficiency TCR beta sequences reportedly had fewer deletions and N-nucleotide insertions.

No antigens are known for them. Sequencing used peripheral blood mononuclear cells. The receptors stem from a human donor with common variable immunodeficiency.

This clone was seen repeatedly, ten times or more. Read sequence stops 3 residues before the CDR3 end, and the germline J gene provides the missing end. J is TRBJ1-6 and V is TRBV20-1, with TRBD1 matching over 9 bases. This CDR3 is 15 amino acids long. The junction had 2 bases not matched to a gene; V was cut back by 2 bases and J by 3 bases. CDR1 and CDR2 from the germline V gene are DFQATT and SNEGSKA (reference sequence). CDR3 region: CSARTTGGYNSPLHF. CDR3 DNA, as far as it was read: TGCAGTGCTAGAACGACAGGGGGCTATAATTCACCC.

This clone has ten or more counts. Sequencing ends 3 residues short of the CDR3 end; the germline J gene provides the rest. The genes are TRBV19 and TRBJ1-2; D unresolved. Germline loops: CDR1 LNHDA, CDR2 SQIVND (reference sequence). Deletions cut 3 bases from V and 0 bases from J, with 8 bases between. The CDR3 runs to 14 residues. Incomplete CDR3 DNA: TGTGCCAGTAGTATTAGCGGGGCTAACTATGGC. Translation gives CASSISGANYG. The full CDR3 protein reads CASSISGANYGYTF.

In this sample, this clone turned up many times. Sequencing ends 3 residues short of the CDR3 end; the germline J gene provides the rest. The chain employs TRBV18 and TRBJ1-4; possibly TRBD1 for D (5 bases). The CDR3 is made up of 15 amino acids. The ends were cut back, 3 bases at V and 0 bases at J, with 8 bases in the middle. Germline CDR1 reads KGHSH; CDR2 reads LQKENI. The CDR3 bases that were read are TGTGCCAGCTCACCCCCAGGGTCAACTAATGAAAAA. Its translation is CASSPPGSTNEK. The CDR3 reads in full as CASSPPGSTNEKLFF.

This clone was detected ten times or more. Read coverage stops 3 residues before the CDR3 terminus; the germline J gene supplies the remainder. The chain links TRBV7-9 to TRBJ1-4, with 8 bases lining up with TRBD1. V trimming: 8 bases; J trimming: 4 bases; junction bases outside the gene matches: 6. The V gene's germline CDR1 is SEHNR and CDR2 FQNEAQ (reference sequence). The CDR3 totals 14 residues. Partial CDR3 DNA: TGTGCCAGCGGCAGGGGGCAGGGTAATGAAAAA. It translates to CASGRGQGNEK. The whole CDR3 is CASGRGQGNEKLFF.

As regards this clone: The read stops 3 residues short of the end of the CDR3; the missing end is completed from the germline J gene. At the DNA level, this CDR3 is encoded by other sequences in the same sample as well. This chain joins TRBV6-1 and TRBJ1-5; 8 bases agree with TRBD1. The CDR3 is 14 residues long. Germline trimming cut 4 bases from V and 6 bases from J; bases unmatched to any gene: 5. CDR1 and CDR2 (germline): MNHNS, SASEGT. CDR3 DNA, as far as it was read: TGTGCCAGCAGTGTACAGGGGGGAGGTCAGCCC. Translation gives CASSVQGGGQP. The whole CDR3 region reads CASSVQGGGQPQHF.

This clone was counted many times. Read sequence stops 3 residues before the CDR3 end, and the germline J gene provides the missing end. The V and J genes are TRBV2 and TRBJ1-1; the match to TRBD1 covers 8 bases. CDR1 and CDR2 (germline): SNHLY, FYNNEI. The CDR3 covers 17 residues. The V and J ends lost 2 bases and 1 base, in that order; junction bases with no gene match: 9. CDR3 DNA, as far as it was read: TGTGCCAGCAGTGAACCAGAGACAGGGGAAGGGAACACTGAA. Protein: CASSEPETGEGNTE. The entire CDR3 is CASSEPETGEGNTEAFF.

This clone occurred many times. Read data end 3 residues before the CDR3 end; the end is taken from the germline J gene. The chain employs TRBV20-1 and TRBJ1-5; D is possibly TRBD1 (6 bases). The CDR3 is 13 amino acids. CDR1 is DFQATT, CDR2 SNEGSKA, per germline (reference sequence). The V and J ends lost 1 base and 5 bases respectively, with 9 bases between them. The covered CDR3 bases are TGCAGTGCTAGAGGGCAGGGGTATCAGCCC. The encoded protein is CSARGQGYQP. The whole CDR3 reads CSARGQGYQPQHF.

Regarding this clone: The CDR3 end lies 3 residues beyond the end of the read and is filled in from the germline J gene. The gene calls are TRBV19 and TRBJ1-4; 11 bases match TRBD1. Germline-derived CDR1 and CDR2 are LNHDA and SQIVND (reference sequence). V was pared by 6 bases and J by 7 bases, with 7 bases of the junction left unmatched. CDR3 size: 15 residues. The CDR3 reads CASSRDRGESEKLFF. The CDR3 bases that were read are TGTGCCAGTAGCCGGGACAGGGGGGAGAGTGAAAAA. Using reference TRBV19 and TRBJ1-4 for the parts outside the CDR3, the full variable domain is DGGITQSPKYLFRKEGQNVTLSCEQNLNHDAMYWYRQDPGQGLRLIYYSQIVNDFQKGDIAEGYSVSREKKESFPLTVTSAQKNPTAFYLCASSRDRGESEKLFFGSGTQLSVL.

A few counts support this clone. The read halts 3 residues ahead of the CDR3 end, with the missing end drawn from the germline J gene. This chain links TRBV2 with TRBJ1-5; possible D gene TRBD1, 6 bases. The CDR3 consists of 14 residues. V shed 5 bases and J shed 0 bases, with 8 bases lying between them. Germline assignment: CDR1 SNHLY and CDR2 FYNNEI. The CDR3 loop is CASSWTDSNQPQHF. The sequenced CDR3 bases are TGTGCCAGCAGTTGGACAGATAGCAATCAGCCC.

This clone was found many times. The read halts 3 residues ahead of the CDR3 end, with the missing end drawn from the germline J gene. The V and J genes are TRBV2 and TRBJ1-5; D is perhaps TRBD1 (6 bases). The germline V gene encodes CDR1 SNHLY and CDR2 FYNNEI. The ends were cut back, 2 bases at V and 4 bases at J, with 12 bases in the middle. This CDR3 contains 15 residues. CDR3 DNA (partial): TGTGCCAGCAGTGAATTTGGGACAAGTAATCAGCCC. This encodes CASSEFGTSNQP. The whole CDR3 region reads CASSEFGTSNQPQHF.

In this sample, this clone turned up many times. The CDR3 extends 3 residues past the end of the read, so its final part is completed from the germline J gene. The chain recombines TRBV14 with TRBJ2-7; D remains unclear. This CDR3 is built from 14 residues. Germline V gene data show CDR1 as SGHDN and CDR2 as FVKESK. V was shortened by 1 base and J by 1 base, with 8 bases between the two germline ends. CDR3 bases read: TGTGCCAGCAGCCAAGCGCACAGTTCCTACGAG. Protein product: CASSQAHSSYE. The entire CDR3 protein reads CASSQAHSSYEQYF.

This clone was seen a handful of times. The read falls 3 residues short of the CDR3 end, and the missing part is taken from the germline J gene. The V call is TRBV19, the J call TRBJ1-1; 8 bases map to TRBD1. This CDR3 is built from 15 residues. Germline assignment: CDR1 LNHDA and CDR2 SQIVND (reference sequence). V gave up 3 bases and J gave up 3 bases; unmatched junction bases: 6. This CDR3 is CASSIQGAYDTEAFF. The DNA read from the CDR3 is TGTGCCAGTAGTATCCAGGGGGCGTATGACACTGAA.

Comment on this clone: The missing CDR3 end, 3 residues past where the read stops, is filled in from the germline J gene. V gene TRBV19 combines with J gene TRBJ2-3; 13 bases agree with TRBD2. This CDR3 has 14 amino acids. Germline assignment: CDR1 LNHDA and CDR2 SQIVND (reference sequence). Trimming at V came to 3 bases and at J to 6 bases, leaving 0 bases not matched to a gene. Partial CDR3 DNA: TGTGCCAGTAGTATGACTAGCGGGGGGGATACG. Translated, it gives CASSMTSGGDT. The CDR3 reads in full as CASSMTSGGDTQYF.

This clone was found many times. The read finishes 3 residues shy of the CDR3 end, and the germline J gene is used to complete it. V is TRBV7-8 and J is TRBJ2-7; D might be TRBD1 (6 bases). V was clipped by 2 bases and J by 1 base, with 12 bases between them. CDR1 and CDR2 (germline): SGHVS, FQNEAQ. This CDR3 has 15 amino acids. CDR3 DNA (partial): TGTGCCAGCAGCTTATCCCAGGGGAGATCCTACGAG. This encodes CASSLSQGRSYE. The CDR3 in full is CASSLSQGRSYEQYF.

CDR3 residues: CASSLVSRQDSPLHF. Partial CDR3 DNA: TGTGCCAGCAGCTTAGTCTCCCGCCAGGATTCACCC. The chain has TRBV11-2 and TRBJ1-6, with D hard to call. The CDR3 end lies 3 residues beyond the end of the read and is filled in from the germline J gene. CDR3 length: 15 amino acids. The germline V gene has CDR1 SGHAT and CDR2 FQNNGV. V dropped 1 base and J dropped 8 bases, with 12 bases sitting between them.

This clone was recorded a few times. The sequenced fragment ends 3 residues before the CDR3 boundary, so the rest is inferred from the germline J gene. The V call is TRBV2, the J call TRBJ1-2, with D hard to call. V was clipped by 4 bases and J by 5 bases, with 14 bases between them. CDR3 length: 14 residues. Germline CDR1 is SNHLY and CDR2 is FYNNEI. This CDR3 is CASSVADSPYGYTF. The covered CDR3 bases are TGTGCCAGCAGTGTGGCAGACTCTCCATATGGC. Supplemented by reference TRBV2 and TRBJ1-2, the full variable domain reads EPEVTQTPSHQVTQMGQEVILRCVPISNHLYFYWYRQILGQKVEFLVSFYNNEISEKSEIFDDQFSVERPDGSNFTLKIRSTKLEDSAMYFCASSVADSPYGYTFGSGTRLTVV.

This clone was counted many times. The CDR3 extends 3 residues past the end of the read, so its final part is completed from the germline J gene. This chain joins TRBV5-1 and TRBJ2-3; TRBD2 is a possible D gene (6 bases). V lost 6 bases to trimming and J lost 0 bases, with 17 bases between them. Per the germline V gene, CDR1 is SGHRS and CDR2 is YFSETQ. CDR3 length: 16 amino acids. CDR3 protein: CASTPLASKSTDTQYF. CDR3 DNA, as far as it was read: TGCGCCAGCACCCCTCTAGCGAGCAAGAGCACAGATACG.

As to this clone: The read falls 3 residues short of the CDR3 end, and the missing part is taken from the germline J gene. Other DNA sequences from this sample encode an identical CDR3 as well. The rearrangement joins TRBV6-1 to TRBJ1-6, with D unclear. In germline, CDR1 is MNHNS, CDR2 SASEGT. Deletions cut 2 bases from V and 0 bases from J, with 8 bases between. The CDR3 has 16 amino acids. CDR3 bases read: TGTGCCAGCAGTGAAAAGGGTAGCTCCTATAATTCACCC. Translated, it gives CASSEKGSSYNSP. From start to end, the CDR3 is CASSEKGSSYNSPLHF.

This clone has a handful of counts. The read ends 3 residues early relative to the CDR3; the germline J gene fills the gap. This chain joins TRBV6-2 or TRBV6-3 and TRBJ2-3; no clear D gene. V dropped 0 bases and J dropped 6 bases, with 4 bases sitting between them. The length of the CDR3 is 12 residues. Germline V gene lookup returns CDR1 MNHEY and CDR2 SVGEGT. This CDR3 reads CASSYSGDTQYF. The CDR3 bases that were read are TGTGCCAGCAGTTACTCCGGGGATACG.

This clone came up many times. The CDR3 end is not reached by the read, which stops 3 residues before it; the germline J gene fills it in. This chain joins TRBV7-2 and TRBJ1-1, with a tentative D call TRBD1 (5 bases). CDR1 and CDR2 from the germline V gene are SGHTA and FQGNSA. CDR3 size: 14 residues. Between the trimmed V and J ends, which lost 3 bases and 1 base, there was a span of 9 bases. Partial CDR3 DNA: TGTGCCAGCAGCTTTCAGGGCCCGAACACTGAA. Translation: CASSFQGPNTE. The full-length CDR3 reads as CASSFQGPNTEAFF.

For this clone: The read terminates 3 residues before the CDR3 end, so the remaining end is supplied by the germline J gene. This rearrangement joins TRBV6-1 to TRBJ2-3, with 8 bases identical to TRBD2. The length of the CDR3 is 16 residues. Germline-derived CDR1 and CDR2 are MNHNS and SASEGT. The J segment lost 2 bases and the V segment lost 2 bases, leaving 6 bases of the junction unmatched. CDR3: CASSESAGAVTDTQYF. The CDR3 bases that were read are TGTGCCAGCAGTGAATCAGCGGGGGCCGTCACAGATACG.

This clone was recorded a few times. The sequence runs out 3 residues before the end of the CDR3; the remainder is reconstructed from the germline J gene. This chain uses TRBV4-2 with TRBJ2-7; 9 bases fit TRBD1. The J segment lost 0 bases and the V segment lost 4 bases, leaving 10 bases of the junction unmatched. The CDR3 spans 17 residues. Germline-derived CDR1 and CDR2 are LGHNA and YNFKEQ. CDR3 bases read: TGTGCCAGCAGCCCGAGACCACCGGGACAGGGCTCCTACGAG. This gives the protein CASSPRPPGQGSYE. The entire CDR3 sequence reads CASSPRPPGQGSYEQYF.